This T cell receptor (beta chain) came from a study of cytomegalovirus exposure and HLA in healthy donors (TCRdb year 2017). Background on the whole study: According to a later analysis, the 120 or so validation repertoires were produced on the same platform as the approximately 690 repertoires of the first cohort. The study aimed to test whether signatures of past pathogen exposure could be identified by cataloging public T cell receptors. Along with the approximately 620-subject first cohort, a separate validation cohort of around 120 different subjects was used. High-throughput TCR immunosequencing, statistical association of individual TCRs with disease status, and machine learning were combined to predict cytomegalovirus infection status. The study at large found these results: A later analysis had no HLA typing for the validation cohort, so co-occurrence there was scored across all 120 repertoires. A total of about 150 TCR beta chains were listed by the study as associated with cytomegalovirus. In a later analysis, TCRs clustered in the first cohort were found to also tend to co-occur in the approximately 120 validation repertoires, with approximately 94% of cluster scores above 0. According to the authors, the approach could potentially be generalized to other disease states and immunological phenotypes. Most TCR sequences were observed very rarely across donors, whereas some public TCRs were present in many individuals. In vitro tests confirmed that a few of the cytomegalovirus-associated TCR beta chains recognize cytomegalovirus antigens. Cytomegalovirus status was reported to be diagnosed by the classifier with high specificity and sensitivity in both the original and validation cohorts.

Libraries were made using the immunoSEQ multiplex PCR assay. From the authors' description of their analysis: A statistical classification framework was developed to diagnose cytomegalovirus status using the catalog of TCR beta chain sequences. Not all clones reach the TCRdb copy of this immuneACCESS table, which keeps in-frame sequences only. Checked studies attribute under half of the gap to unresolved V genes and leave the rest unexplained. V and J calls and clone size are given by that table; D and trimming were obtained from the DNA. In this sample the table shows 100,000 to 150,000 clones, 89% of which occur a single time. Jointly, the top ten make up 1.1% of the sample. To note about this clone: It has no known antigen specificity. One base away there is no much larger clone; base qualities are not given.

The donors belonged to the validation cohort of over a hundred subjects, which was separate from the approximately 700-subject first cohort. CDR1 and CDR2 (LNHNV, YYDKDF) derive from the germline V gene (reference sequence). Spanning cysteine to phenylalanine, the CDR3 consists of 14 amino acids. Only the CDR3 part of the read is kept: 42 bases, read in frame from the first base. Here V drops 4 bases and J drops 7 bases, and the junction holds 9 bases not matched to any gene. Input material: PBMCs. The chain joins TRBV15 to TRBJ1-2, and TRBD1 matches 7 of the central bases. This clonotype was sampled from a woman younger than 30 in good health and CMV-seronegative. The CDR3 reads as follows: CATSKGQEGRGYTF. The base sequence is TGTGCCACCAGCAAAGGACAGGAGGGTCGTGGCTACACCTTC.